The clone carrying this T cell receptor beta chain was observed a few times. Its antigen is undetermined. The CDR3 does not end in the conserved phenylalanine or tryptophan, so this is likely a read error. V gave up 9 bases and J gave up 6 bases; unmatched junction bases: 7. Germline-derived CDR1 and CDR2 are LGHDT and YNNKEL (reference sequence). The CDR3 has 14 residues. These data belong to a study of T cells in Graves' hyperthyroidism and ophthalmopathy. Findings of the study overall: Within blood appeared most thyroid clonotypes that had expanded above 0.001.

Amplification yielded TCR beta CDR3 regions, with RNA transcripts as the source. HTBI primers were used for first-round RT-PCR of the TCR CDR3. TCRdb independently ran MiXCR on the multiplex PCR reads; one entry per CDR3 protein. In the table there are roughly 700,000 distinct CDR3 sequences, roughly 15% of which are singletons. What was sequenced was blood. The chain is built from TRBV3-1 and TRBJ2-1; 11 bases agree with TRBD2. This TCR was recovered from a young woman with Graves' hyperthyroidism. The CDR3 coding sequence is TGTGCCAGTTCCCGACTAGCGGGAACCAATGAGCAGTTCCTC. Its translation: CASSRLAGTNEQFL.